Following are 21 T cell receptor beta chains from one sample sequenced in a study of shared clonotypes between healthy human individuals. Some clones are missing from TCRdb's copy, which holds only in-frame ones; the method was immunoSEQ multiplex PCR. The sample includes 950,000 to 1,100,000 clones, roughly 80% of them seen just once. What was sequenced was memory CD4+ T cells sorted from blood. Stated subset: CD45RA-negative fraction. The receptor source for this set is a man between 18 and 35 years old in good health.

The table lists this clone with a few counts. This sample includes further DNA sequences coding for the same CDR3. The gene calls are TRBV7-9 and TRBJ1-1; D ambiguous. The V gene lost 2 bases and the J gene lost 0 bases, with 4 bases spanning the gap. The CDR3 runs to 13 residues. Germline assignment: CDR1 SEHNR and CDR2 FQNEAQ (reference sequence). CDR3 bases: TGTGCCAGCAGCTTACAGGTGAACACTGAAGCTTTCTTT. It is translated as CASSLQVNTEAFF.

The chain links TRBV29-1 to TRBJ2-5; D unresolved. Trimming shortened V by 2 bases and J by 5 bases, and 12 bases separated the two germline ends. Germline V gives CDR1 SQVTM, CDR2 ANQGSEA. The CDR3 is 13 amino acids. CDR3 bases: TGCAGCGTTGAAAGGTCCCCGCAGGAGACCCAGTACTTC. Encoded protein: CSVERSPQETQYF.

The chain links TRBV7-8 to TRBJ2-7; 9 bases agree with TRBD2. The CDR3 has 17 residues. Losses at the gene ends were 1 base for V and 2 bases for J; bases not matched to a gene: 9. The germline V gene encodes CDR1 SGHVS and CDR2 FQNEAQ. The CDR3 DNA follows: TGTGCCAGCAGCTTAGGTCCGCTTAGCGGGGGTACCTACGAGCAGTACTTC. This codes for CASSLGPLSGGTYEQYF.

The chain combines TRBV10-2 with TRBJ2-1, with D perhaps assigned TRBD1 or TRBD2 (7 bases each). The CDR3 extends over 16 amino acids. Germline V gene lookup returns CDR1 WSHSY and CDR2 SAAADI. V lost 7 bases, J lost 6 bases, and 22 bases lay in between. CDR3 nucleotides: TGCGCCAGCACCCAGGGGGGGACACCGCCGGCCAATGAGCAGTTCTTC. Translating it yields CASTQGGTPPANEQFF.

This clone has a handful of counts. V usage is TRBV2 and J usage is TRBJ2-5; no reliable D call. The CDR3 contains 11 residues. The ends were cut back, 6 bases at V and 3 bases at J, with 5 bases in the middle. The germline gives CDR1 SNHLY, CDR2 FYNNEI. In nucleotides, the CDR3 is TGTGCCAGCAGCCAGGAAGAGACCCAGTACTTC. Its translation is CASSQEETQYF.

This clone was counted only a few times. CDR3 DNA sequence: TGTGCCAGCTCCCCGACTTTGACGGGTGGAAACACCATATATTTT. As protein: CASSPTLTGGNTIYF. The chain combines TRBV18 with TRBJ1-3; D call uncertain. V gave up 6 bases and J gave up 3 bases, with 15 bases separating them. CDR1 is KGHSH and CDR2 is LQKENI in the germline V gene. This CDR3 region has 15 residues.

Here the CDR3 DNA reads TGTGCCAGCACCATGGACAATTCATATAATTCACCCCTCCACTTT. Translation: CASTMDNSYNSPLHF. The rearrangement joins TRBV6-6 to TRBJ1-6; D is perhaps TRBD1 (5 bases). The germline V gene encodes CDR1 MNHNY and CDR2 SVGAGI (reference sequence). V was shortened by 7 bases and J by 4 bases, with 14 bases between the two germline ends. The CDR3 has 15 amino acids.

This clone was counted only a few times. The V and J genes are TRBV6-1 and TRBJ1-2; unclear D gene. The ends were cut back, 1 base at V and 4 bases at J, with 7 bases in the middle. CDR1 and CDR2 from the germline V gene are MNHNS and SASEGT. There are 13 residues in the CDR3. CDR3 region: CASSEGLIYGYTF. The CDR3 DNA follows: TGTGCCAGCAGTGAAGGGCTTATCTATGGCTACACCTTC.

In DNA, the CDR3 is TGTGCCAGCAGCCCGGACAGGGAAGAGACCCAGTACTTC. Its protein is CASSPDREETQYF. This rearrangement joins TRBV11-1 to TRBJ2-5; 8 nucleotides line up with TRBD1. Trimming removed 5 bases from V and 3 bases from J; junction bases left unmatched: 2. CDR3 length: 13 residues. Germline lookup yields CDR1 SGHAT and CDR2 FQDESV (reference sequence). The variable domain in full, completed from reference TRBV11-1 and TRBJ2-5, reads EAEVAQSPRYKITEKSQAVAFWCDPISGHATLYWYRQILGQGPELLVQFQDESVVDDSQLPKDRFSAERLKGVDSTLKIQPAELGDSAMYLCASSPDREETQYFGPGTRLLVL.

This clone was observed a single time. The genes are TRBV30 and TRBJ2-2; D uncertain. V lost 5 bases, J lost 2 bases, and 6 bases lay in between. Germline assignment: CDR1 GTSNPN and CDR2 SVGIG (reference sequence). The CDR3 has 12 residues. In nucleotides, the CDR3 is TGTGCCTGGTCTACTAACACCGGGGAGCTGTTTTTT. This codes for CAWSTNTGELFF.

DNA of the CDR3: TGTGCCAGCAGCCAGGGAAAAGGTGGCTACACCTTC. Its translation is CASSQGKGGYTF. The chain links TRBV6-5 to TRBJ1-2; perhaps TRBD1 as D (5 bases). This CDR3 has 12 amino acids. CDR1 MNHEY and CDR2 SVGAGI come from the germline V gene. Trimming cost V 6 bases and J 7 bases, with 12 bases left between them.

V is TRBV7-3 and J is TRBJ2-2, with unresolved D. CDR1 SGHTA and CDR2 FQGTGA come from the germline V gene. Trimming took 2 bases from V and 5 from J, leaving 12 bases between them. This CDR3 spans 15 amino acids. Here the CDR3 reads CASSLSWQNTGELFF. For the CDR3, the DNA is TGTGCCAGCAGCTTATCTTGGCAAAATACCGGGGAGCTGTTTTTT.

For the CDR3, the DNA is TGCGCCAGCAGAGTCGAGCTTGGAGGGGCGAACACCGGGGAGCTGTTTTTT. This codes for CASRVELGGANTGELFF. The chain is built from TRBV5-1 and TRBJ2-2; D is perhaps TRBD2 (6 bases). Germline loops: CDR1 SGHRS, CDR2 YFSETQ. Trimming cost V 5 bases and J 0 bases, with 17 bases left between them. The CDR3 covers 17 residues.

This clone was recorded once. The chain uses TRBV4-1 and TRBJ2-3, with D possibly matching TRBD1 (5 bases). Trimming pared 4 bases from V and 0 bases from J, leaving 14 bases between. CDR1 is MGHRA, CDR2 YSYEKL, per germline. The CDR3 has 16 amino acids. CDR3 nucleotide sequence: TGCGCCAGCAGCCCCGGCGGTAGGGGAAGCACAGATACGCAGTATTTT. It encodes CASSPGGRGSTDTQYF.

The chain combines TRBV5-1 with TRBJ2-2, with a possible D match to TRBD2 (5 bases). V lost 0 bases to trimming and J lost 3 bases, with 9 bases between them. The germline CDR1 and CDR2 sequences are SGHRS and YFSETQ. The CDR3 loop spans 15 amino acids. DNA for the CDR3: TGCGCCAGCAGCTTGGCAAGCGGCTACACCGGGGAGCTGTTTTTT. Its translation: CASSLASGYTGELFF.

The chain joins TRBV9 to TRBJ2-3; possible D gene TRBD2, 6 bases. Germline CDR1 is SGDLS and CDR2 is YYNGEE. The V end was cut by 0 bases, the J end by 2 bases, with 10 bases between. The CDR3 consists of 15 residues. For the CDR3, the DNA is TGTGCCAGCAGCGTAGCGGGGACTTACACAGATACGCAGTATTTT. It codes for CASSVAGTYTDTQYF.

The J gene is TRBJ1-1, the V gene TRBV19; 10 bases match TRBD1. V was clipped by 5 bases and J by 5 bases; unmatched bases: 5. This CDR3 contains 14 residues. CDR1 is LNHDA, CDR2 SQIVND, per germline (reference sequence). CDR3 nucleotides: TGTGCCAGTAGTCCCTGGACAGGGGGGACTGAAGCTTTCTTT. Amino acid sequence: CASSPWTGGTEAFF.

This clone has ten or more counts. The chain couples TRBV6-1 to TRBJ2-7; tentative D call: TRBD1 (5 bases). The CDR3 runs to 12 residues. The V end lost 6 bases, the J end lost 6 bases, and 12 bases lay between the germline ends. Germline CDR1 and CDR2: MNHNS and SASEGT. The chain's CDR3 is CASRDNLREQYF. The DNA for the CDR3 is TGTGCCAGCAGGGACAATCTTCGCGAGCAGTACTTC.

The chain links TRBV4-3 to TRBJ1-2, with 8 nucleotides matching TRBD1. CDR3 size: 15 residues. The junction had 7 bases not matched to a gene; V was cut back by 3 bases and J by 4 bases. The V gene's germline CDR1 is LGHNA and CDR2 YSLEER. CDR3 bases: TGCGCCAGCAGCCATGGGACAGGTCCCCTCTATGGCTACACCTTC. Its translation is CASSHGTGPLYGYTF.

The chain is built from TRBV6-5 and TRBJ1-4, with 8 positions matching TRBD1. Germline CDR1 and CDR2: MNHEY and SVGAGI. With V trimmed by 7 bases and J by 8 bases, 9 bases remained unmatched. The CDR3 runs 14 residues. The CDR3 here is CASTLPQGVEKLFF. The CDR3 bases are TGTGCCAGCACCCTTCCACAGGGGGTGGAAAAACTGTTTTTT.

The chain employs TRBV7-8 and TRBJ1-5, with D uncertain. The CDR3 totals 13 residues. Trimming pared 5 bases from V and 3 bases from J, leaving 8 bases between. Germline V lookup: CDR1 SGHVS, CDR2 FQNEAQ. DNA for the CDR3: TGTGCCAGCAGCCTTGGGCCCAATCAGCCCCAGCATTTT. Protein: CASSLGPNQPQHF.